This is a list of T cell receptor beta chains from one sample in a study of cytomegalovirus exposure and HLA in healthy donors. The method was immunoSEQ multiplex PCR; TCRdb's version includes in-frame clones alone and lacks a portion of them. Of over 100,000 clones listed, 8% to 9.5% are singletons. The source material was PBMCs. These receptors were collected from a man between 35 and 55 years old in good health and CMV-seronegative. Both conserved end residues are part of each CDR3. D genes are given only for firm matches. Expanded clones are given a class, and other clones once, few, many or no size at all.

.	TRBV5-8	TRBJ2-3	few	TGTGCCAGCAGCTTGCAGGGTGCTCAGCCCCAGTATTTT	CASSLQGAQPQYF
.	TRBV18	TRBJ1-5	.	TGTGCCAGCTCACCCCAGGGTAATGGCAATCAGCCCCAGCATTTT	CASSPQGNGNQPQHF
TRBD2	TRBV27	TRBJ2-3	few	TGTGCCAGCAGTCCCCTCAGGGCTGGCGGGAGCGGTGCAGATACGCAGTATTTT	CASSPLRAGGSGADTQYF
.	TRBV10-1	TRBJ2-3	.	TGCGCCAGCAGTGAGTCCCTCTCGGGGGGCACAGATACGCAGTATTTT	CASSESLSGGTDTQYF
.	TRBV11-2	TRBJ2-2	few	TGTGCCAGCAGCTCCGACAGGCGCACCGGGGAGCTGTTTTTT	CASSSDRRTGELFF
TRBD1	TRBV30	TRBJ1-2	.	TGTGCCTGGAGTGCCTACAGGGGGGCAGGGGGCTACACCTTC	CAWSAYRGAGGYTF
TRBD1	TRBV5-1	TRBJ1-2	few	TGCGCCAGCAGCTTGGGACAGGGGGCGGACTATGGCTACACCTTC	CASSLGQGADYGYTF
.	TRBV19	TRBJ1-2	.	TGTGCCAGTAGTTCCCAAGCGGGAGGGGTCCCCTATGGCTACACCTTC	CASSSQAGGVPYGYTF
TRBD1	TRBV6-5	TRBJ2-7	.	TGTGCCAGCAACAGAATCGGGACAGGCAACGAGCAGTACTTC	CASNRIGTGNEQYF
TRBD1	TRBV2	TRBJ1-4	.	TGTGCCAGCAGTGAACAGGGGGCAGGAGGAAAACTGTTTTTT	CASSEQGAGGKLFF
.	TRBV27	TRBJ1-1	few	TGTGCCAGCAGTTCCTCGACTCTGAACACTGAAGCTTTCTTT	CASSSSTLNTEAFF
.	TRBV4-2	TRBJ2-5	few	TGTGCCAGCAGCCTGTCCGGGGTGGAGGAGACCCAGTACTTC	CASSLSGVEETQYF
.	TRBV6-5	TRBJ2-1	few	TGTGCCAGCAGCCCAAACGATTTAGCGGATGAGCCGTTCTTC	CASSPNDLADEPFF
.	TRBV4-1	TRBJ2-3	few	TGCGCCAGCAGCCTGGGGCATAACACAGATACGCAGTATTTT	CASSLGHNTDTQYF
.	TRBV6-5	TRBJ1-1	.	TGTGCCAGCAGCTTACGCGGGGCTGCGGCTTTCTTT	CASSLRGAAAFF
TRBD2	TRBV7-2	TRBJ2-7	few	TGTGCCAGCAGCCAGGTAGCGGGGGGACTTTCCTACGAGCAGTACTTC	CASSQVAGGLSYEQYF
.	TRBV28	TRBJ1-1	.	TGTGCCAGCAGTTTGCGGGAAGGGGTGAACACTGAAGCTTTCTTT	CASSLREGVNTEAFF
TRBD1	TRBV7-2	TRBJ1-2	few	TGTGCCAGCAGCTTACCAGGGGGCCCCTACTATGGCTACACCTTC	CASSLPGGPYYGYTF
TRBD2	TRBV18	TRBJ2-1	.	TGTGCCAGCTCTCTCGGGACTAGCGGGGGGTTTTGGAATGAGCAGTTCTTC	CASSLGTSGGFWNEQFF
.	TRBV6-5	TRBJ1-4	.	TGTGCCAGCAGTTACTCGCGAGGGTACGGTGAAAAACTGTTTTTT	CASSYSRGYGEKLFF
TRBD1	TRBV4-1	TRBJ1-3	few	TGCGCCAGCAGCCAAAATTTGGGGACAGGTGGAAACACCATATATTTT	CASSQNLGTGGNTIYF
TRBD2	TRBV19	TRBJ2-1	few	TGTGCCAGTAAACTCACGGGACTAGCTGGTAATGAGCAGTTCTTC	CASKLTGLAGNEQFF
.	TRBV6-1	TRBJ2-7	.	TGTGCCAGCACACGCCGCGGGATCTCCTACGAGCAGTACTTC	CASTRRGISYEQYF
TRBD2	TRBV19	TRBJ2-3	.	TGTGCCAGTAGTCACGGCCCCGCGGGGGGGGGCACAGATACGCAGTATTTT	CASSHGPAGGGTDTQYF
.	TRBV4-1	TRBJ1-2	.	TGCGCCAGCAGCCAAGATAGGGGGAAGAGCTATGGCTACACCTTC	CASSQDRGKSYGYTF
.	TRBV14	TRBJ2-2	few	TGTGCCAGCAGCCAAGGCGGGTTCGGCACCGGGGAGCTGTTTTTT	CASSQGGFGTGELFF
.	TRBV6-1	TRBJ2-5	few	TGTGCCAGCATATTTAACGGACAGCCCCAAGAGACCCAGTACTTC	CASIFNGQPQETQYF
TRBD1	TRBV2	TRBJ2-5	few	TGTGCCAGCAGCCAGGGGGCTGAGACCCAGTACTTC	CASSQGAETQYF
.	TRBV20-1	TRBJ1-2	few	TGCAGGGCATATGGCTACACCTTC	CRAYGYTF
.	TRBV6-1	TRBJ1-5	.	TGTGCCAGCAGTGAAGGCAGGGTGAGCAATCAGCCCCAGCATTTT	CASSEGRVSNQPQHF
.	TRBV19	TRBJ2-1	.	TGTGCCAGTACCCTAGCGTTTGGCACCTACAATGAGCAGTTCTTC	CASTLAFGTYNEQFF
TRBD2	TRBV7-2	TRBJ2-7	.	TGTGCCAGCAGAAGCGGGGGGAGCTCCTACGAGCAGTACTTC	CASRSGGSSYEQYF
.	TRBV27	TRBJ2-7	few	TGTGCCAGCAGCCCCTCAGGGCTCTCGGTCGAGCAGTACTTC	CASSPSGLSVEQYF
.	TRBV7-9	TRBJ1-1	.	TGTGCCAGCAGCTTAGTAACAGTACTGAACACTGAAGCTTTCTTT	CASSLVTVLNTEAFF
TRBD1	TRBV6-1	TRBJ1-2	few	TGTGCCAGCACCCCGACAGGGAACTATGGCTACACCTTC	CASTPTGNYGYTF
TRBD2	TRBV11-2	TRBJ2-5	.	TGTGCCAGCAGCCAGATACTAGCGGGGGATCAAGAGACCCAGTACTTC	CASSQILAGDQETQYF
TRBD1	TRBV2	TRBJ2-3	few	TGTGCCAGCAGTGAAGAGGGGGCTACTAGCACAGATACGCAGTATTTT	CASSEEGATSTDTQYF
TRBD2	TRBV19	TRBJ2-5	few	TGTGCCAGTAAACTAGCGGGAGAAGAGACCCAGTACTTC	CASKLAGEETQYF
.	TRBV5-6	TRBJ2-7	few	TGTGCCAGCAGCTTGGGTGGTGGCAGGGCCTACGAGCAGTACTTC	CASSLGGGRAYEQYF
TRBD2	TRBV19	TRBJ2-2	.	TGTGCCAGTAATACTCCGGGACTAGCGGCCGGGGAGCTGTTTTTT	CASNTPGLAAGELFF
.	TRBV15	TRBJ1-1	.	TGTGCCACCAGCAGAGAAGGGGGCACTGAAGCTTTCTTT	CATSREGGTEAFF
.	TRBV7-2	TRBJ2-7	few	TGTGCCAGCAGCTTAGCGCGGGGAGGCGCCTACGAGCAGTACTTC	CASSLARGGAYEQYF
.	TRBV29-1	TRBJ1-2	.	TGCAGCGTTGTTAACGGGGTAGGTGGCTACACCTTC	CSVVNGVGGYTF
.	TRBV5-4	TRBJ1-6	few	TGTGCCAGCAGCATAGAGTTAAATTCACCCCTCCACTTT	CASSIELNSPLHF
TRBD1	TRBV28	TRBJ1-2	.	TGTGCCACCTCACAGGGGGCAGGGAACTATGGCTACACCTTC	CATSQGAGNYGYTF